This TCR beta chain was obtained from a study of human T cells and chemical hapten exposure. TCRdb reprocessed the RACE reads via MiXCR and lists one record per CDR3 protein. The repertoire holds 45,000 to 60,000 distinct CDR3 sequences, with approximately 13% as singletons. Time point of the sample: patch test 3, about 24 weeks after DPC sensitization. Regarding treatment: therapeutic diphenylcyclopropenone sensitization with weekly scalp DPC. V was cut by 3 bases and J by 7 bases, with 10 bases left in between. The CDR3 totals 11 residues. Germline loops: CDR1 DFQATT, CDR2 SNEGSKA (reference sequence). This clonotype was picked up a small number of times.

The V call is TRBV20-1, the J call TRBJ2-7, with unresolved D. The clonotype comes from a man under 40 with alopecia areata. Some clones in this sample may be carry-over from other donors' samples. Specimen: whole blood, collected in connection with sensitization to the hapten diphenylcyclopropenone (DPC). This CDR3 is CSASFPSEQYF. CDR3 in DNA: TGCAGTGCTAGTTTCCCCTCGGAGCAGTACTTC.